One sample yielded the 27 T cell receptor beta chains listed below, sequenced in a study of T cells in localized non-small cell lung cancer. This table comes from immunoSEQ multiplex PCR, and its TCRdb copy is limited to in-frame clones, with some not included. The sample carries 10,000 to 15,000 clones, about 86% recorded once. This specimen consisted of peripheral blood, obtained before any cancer treatment. Receptors originate from a male donor aged 60 or over with stage III lung adenocarcinoma.

The rearrangement joins TRBV7-2 to TRBJ2-5, with D hard to call. Germline V gene sequence: CDR1 SGHTA, CDR2 FQGNSA. The CDR3 spans 11 residues. V was trimmed by 5 bases and J by 7 bases, leaving 8 bases between them. This CDR3 reads CASSPSGTQYF. DNA for the CDR3: TGTGCCAGCAGCCCGTCGGGGACCCAGTACTTC.

The chain couples TRBV6-5 to TRBJ1-2; 9 bases line up with TRBD1. The germline gives CDR1 MNHEY, CDR2 SVGAGI. With 11 bases clipped from V and 8 bases from J, the junction kept 12 bases outside the gene matches. The CDR3 spans 13 residues. The CDR3 bases are TGTGCCGCGGGGGGACAGGGAGATAGGGGCTACACCTTC. Its protein product is CAAGGQGDRGYTF.

The gene calls are TRBV5-1 and TRBJ2-7; 8 nucleotides agree with TRBD1. Germline V gene data show CDR1 as SGHRS and CDR2 as YFSETQ. The length of the CDR3 is 14 residues. V was pared by 3 bases and J by 5 bases, with 7 bases of the junction left unmatched. DNA of the CDR3: TGCGCCAGCAGCTCCATGACAGGGGCCCACGAGCAGTACTTC. Amino acid sequence: CASSSMTGAHEQYF.

The CDR3 sequence is CASSPGRGLAGGPRQFF. The CDR3 DNA sequence: TGTGCCAGCAGCCCCGGTCGCGGACTAGCGGGGGGGCCTCGGCAGTTCTTC. The J gene is TRBJ2-1, the V gene TRBV11-3; 15 bases match TRBD2. Germline CDR1 and CDR2: SGHNT and YENEEA. The CDR3 has 17 residues. Trimming took 5 bases from V and 12 from J; bases not matched to a gene: 14.

The chain couples TRBV7-2 to TRBJ2-5; TRBD2 matches 9 bases. The CDR3 is made up of 16 amino acids. From germline, CDR1 is SGHTA and CDR2 FQGNSA. V was clipped by 5 bases and J by 3 bases; unmatched bases: 10. The CDR3 loop reads CASSNGLARGEETQYF. The CDR3 nucleotides are TGTGCCAGCAGCAACGGACTAGCGCGAGGGGAAGAGACCCAGTACTTC.

The J gene is TRBJ2-2, the V gene TRBV10-1; D unresolved. The V and J ends lost 4 bases and 5 bases respectively, with 2 bases between them. Germline CDR1 WNHNN, CDR2 SYGVQD (reference sequence). The CDR3 has 11 amino acids. CDR3 residues: CASSGTGELFF. Here the CDR3 DNA reads TGCGCCAGCAGTGGGACCGGGGAGCTGTTTTTT.

This chain joins TRBV10-3 and TRBJ1-5; 7 bases are shared with TRBD1. The J segment lost 11 bases and the V segment lost 3 bases, leaving 13 bases of the junction unmatched. The V gene's germline CDR1 is ENHRY and CDR2 SYGVKD. This CDR3 is built from 15 residues. This CDR3 reads CAISDGTEGFGAQHF. The DNA for the CDR3 is TGTGCCATCAGTGATGGGACAGAGGGGTTCGGGGCCCAGCATTTT.

The rearrangement joins TRBV18 to TRBJ1-1; 8 bases map to TRBD1. The CDR3 runs 14 residues. The trim removed 3 bases at V and 5 bases at J, leaving 5 bases unmatched. Germline V gene lookup returns CDR1 KGHSH and CDR2 LQKENI. The CDR3: CASSPRTGSTEAFF. CDR3 in DNA: TGTGCCAGCTCACCCAGGACAGGGAGTACTGAAGCTTTCTTT.

The V call is TRBV18, the J call TRBJ2-5, with 7 bases identical to TRBD1. CDR1 is KGHSH, CDR2 LQKENI, per germline. The CDR3 has 16 amino acids. The V and J ends lost 4 bases and 5 bases, in that order; junction bases with no gene match: 13. The CDR3 DNA sequence: TGTGCCAGCTCACGACAGGGCAGGGCTCCTTGGGAGACCCAGTACTTC. This codes for CASSRQGRAPWETQYF.

The chain employs TRBV6-5 and TRBJ1-5; D unclear. Germline V lookup: CDR1 MNHEY, CDR2 SVGAGI. V shed 4 bases and J shed 5 bases, with 9 bases lying between them. CDR3 length: 13 residues. CDR3 sequence reads: CASSFALDQPQHF. DNA of the CDR3: TGTGCCAGCAGTTTCGCCTTGGATCAGCCCCAGCATTTT.

This clone was picked up one time. One junction end does not reproduce the germline sequence, and a read error may be involved. The chain couples TRBV27 to TRBJ2-5; no reliable D call. CDR3 length equals 11 residues. Germline CDR1 MNHEY, CDR2 SMNVEV (reference sequence). CDR3 in DNA: TGTGCCACCAGTCTGACTGGGACCCAGTACTTC. It specifies CATSLTGTQYF.

This chain joins TRBV19 and TRBJ1-5; D ambiguous. Between the trimmed V and J ends, which lost 1 base and 3 bases, there was a span of 16 bases. The CDR3 covers 17 residues. Germline CDR1 LNHDA, CDR2 SQIVND (reference sequence). CDR3: CASSIGIDLIYNQPQHF. CDR3 nucleotides: TGTGCCAGTAGTATAGGTATAGACTTAATATACAATCAGCCCCAGCATTTT.

This clone came up once. V gene TRBV30 combines with J gene TRBJ1-4; D gene unclear. Germline CDR1 GTSNPN, CDR2 SVGIG (reference sequence). The CDR3 spans 14 residues. V lost 6 bases to trimming and J lost 8 bases, with 19 bases between them. The CDR3 is CACQRGQTREKLFF. The CDR3 DNA follows: TGTGCCTGCCAAAGAGGGCAGACTCGCGAAAAACTGTTTTTT.

The CDR3 reads CASSFTGGADTQYF. The CDR3 DNA reads as TGTGCCAGCAGTTTCACCGGCGGGGCGGATACGCAGTATTTT. V is TRBV27 and J is TRBJ2-3; weak D call: TRBD2 (6 bases). Deletions cut 3 bases from V and 6 bases from J, with 13 bases between. The CDR3 is made up of 14 amino acids. Per the germline V gene, CDR1 is MNHEY and CDR2 is SMNVEV (reference sequence).

This chain uses TRBV5-1 with TRBJ2-2; 10 bases agree with TRBD2. J gave up 8 bases and V 0 bases, and 4 bases lay outside the gene matches. The CDR3 has 15 residues. The V gene's germline CDR1 is SGHRS and CDR2 YFSETQ. CDR3 sequence: CASSLALAGAGELFF. The CDR3 DNA is TGCGCCAGCAGCTTGGCCCTAGCGGGAGCTGGGGAGCTGTTTTTT.

Within the sample, this clone is medium-sized. The chain uses TRBV4-2 and TRBJ1-1; unclear D gene. V gave up 0 bases and J gave up 0 bases, with 14 bases separating them. CDR3 length: 17 amino acids. The germline V gene encodes CDR1 LGHNA and CDR2 YNFKEQ. The CDR3 reads CASSQDEERAMNTEAFF. The CDR3 nucleotides read TGTGCCAGCAGCCAAGATGAAGAGAGGGCGATGAACACTGAAGCTTTCTTT.

V usage is TRBV7-2 and J usage is TRBJ2-5; 14 bases line up with TRBD2. Germline CDR1 SGHTA, CDR2 FQGNSA. Trimming at V came to 5 bases and at J to 5 bases, leaving 7 bases not matched to a gene. This CDR3 has 16 amino acids. CDR3 sequence reads: CASSQTSGGARETQYF. CDR3 in DNA: TGTGCCAGCAGCCAGACTAGCGGGGGGGCGAGGGAGACCCAGTACTTC.

This rearrangement joins TRBV29-1 to TRBJ1-1, with D possibly matching TRBD1 (6 bases). CDR1 and CDR2 (germline): SQVTM, ANQGSEA. The CDR3 has 15 amino acids. Trimming cost V 7 bases and J 3 bases, with 21 bases left between them. CDR3 nucleotide sequence: TGCAGCGCCTCAGGCGGGGGCCAGGTTCACACTGAAGCTTTCTTT. Protein sequence: CSASGGGQVHTEAFF. Complete variable domain (other parts from reference TRBV29-1 and TRBJ1-1): SAVISQKPSRDICQRGTSLTIQCQVDSQVTMMFWYRQQPGQSLTLIATANQGSEATYESGFVIDKFPISRPNLTFSTLTVSNMSPEDSSIYLCSASGGGQVHTEAFFGQGTRLTVV.

This clone is labeled as medium-sized. The chain recombines TRBV4-2 with TRBJ2-5; TRBD2 matches 7 bases. The CDR3 totals 17 residues. CDR1 LGHNA and CDR2 YNFKEQ come from the germline V gene. J gave up 5 bases and V 5 bases, and 17 bases lay outside the gene matches. The DNA for the CDR3 is TGTGCCAGCAGCGGTAGGTCAAGCGGGAATGGAGAGGAGACCCAGTACTTC. Translated, it gives CASSGRSSGNGEETQYF.

This rearrangement joins TRBV19 to TRBJ1-3, with TRBD1 identical over 8 bases. This CDR3 contains 13 residues. Germline CDR1 is LNHDA and CDR2 is SQIVND (reference sequence). Trimming took 7 bases from V and 2 from J; bases not matched to a gene: 1. As DNA, the CDR3 is TGTGCCAGTACGGACAGGGCTGGAAACACCATATATTTT. It specifies CASTDRAGNTIYF.

This chain connects TRBV19 to TRBJ1-1; the D is unclear. The germline CDR1 and CDR2 sequences are LNHDA and SQIVND (reference sequence). The CDR3 sequence is 16 residues long. The germline V and J ends were trimmed by 8 bases and 6 bases, with 25 bases remaining between them. Written as DNA, the CDR3 is TGTGCCAGTCGAGCGAACGAAGGTTCGGTGGGCGCTGAAGCTTTCTTT. This encodes CASRANEGSVGAEAFF.

This chain joins TRBV18 and TRBJ1-3; D perhaps matches TRBD1 (5 bases). Looked up from germline, CDR1 is KGHSH and CDR2 is LQKENI. The CDR3 runs to 18 residues. Trimming shortened V by 1 base and J by 0 bases, and 16 bases separated the two germline ends. For the CDR3, the DNA is TGTGCCAGCTCACCACGGACGGGGACTCTTTCCTCTGGAAACACCATATATTTT. It encodes CASSPRTGTLSSGNTIYF.

This clone appeared a single time. This chain uses TRBV5-1 with TRBJ2-7; the D gene could be TRBD1 or TRBD2 (5 bases each). The CDR3 spans 14 residues. Trimming took off 3 bases at V and 7 bases at J, with 17 bases between the two ends. Per germline, CDR1 SGHRS and CDR2 YFSETQ. The CDR3 protein is CASSSRDSRGEQYF. CDR3 sequence (DNA): TGCGCCAGCAGCTCCCGGGATAGTAGGGGAGAGCAGTACTTC.

The CDR3: CASSPLGQYNEQFF. Written as DNA, the CDR3 is TGTGCCAGCAGTCCCCTTGGACAGTACAATGAGCAGTTCTTC. The chain combines TRBV6-5 with TRBJ2-1; D is perhaps TRBD1 (6 bases). V was shortened by 5 bases and J by 4 bases, with 12 bases between the two germline ends. The germline CDR1 and CDR2 sequences are MNHEY and SVGAGI. The CDR3 covers 14 residues.

Worth noting for this clone: The sample has other DNA sequences that encode this CDR3 too. The DNA of the CDR3 is TGTGCCAGCAGCTTTACAGGGGGAGAGACCCAGTACTTC. Translated, it gives CASSFTGGETQYF. The gene calls are TRBV5-4 and TRBJ2-5; 8 nucleotides agree with TRBD1. Germline lookup yields CDR1 SGHNT and CDR2 YYREEE (reference sequence). Losses at the gene ends were 2 bases for V and 4 bases for J; bases not matched to a gene: 1. The CDR3 spans 13 residues.

J is TRBJ2-5 and V is TRBV25-1; D gene unclear. There are 11 residues in the CDR3. Per germline, CDR1 MGHDK and CDR2 SYGVNS. V lost 6 bases and J lost 5, with 7 bases in between. CDR3 sequence: CASSLAETQYF. As DNA, the CDR3 is TGTGCCAGCAGCTTGGCCGAGACCCAGTACTTC.

This rearrangement joins TRBV7-2 to TRBJ2-7; 13 positions agree with TRBD2. There are 15 residues in the CDR3. With 5 bases clipped from V and 6 bases from J, the junction kept 7 bases outside the gene matches. Per germline, CDR1 SGHTA and CDR2 FQGNSA. CDR3 sequence (DNA): TGTGCCAGCAGCCCCCGGACTAGCGGGAGCCGCGAGCAGTACTTC. Translation: CASSPRTSGSREQYF.